This paragraph covers one T cell receptor (beta chain) sequence. Per germline, CDR1 MNHEY and CDR2 SMNVEV (reference sequence). V shed 3 bases and J 8 bases; nucleotides not matched to a gene: 5. CDR3 size: 13 residues. The sample originates from a study of control samples from healthy donors and cancer patients. The protocol was immunoSEQ multiplex PCR, while the TCRdb copy is restricted to in-frame clones and leaves out a portion. The sample comprises 15,000 to 19,000 clones, over 70% of which are singletons, and under 14% rests with the top ten. The source is a woman between 70 and 85 years old with colorectal cancer. The sample comprised PBMCs. This chain uses TRBV27 with TRBJ1-2; 8 nucleotides align to TRBD1. CDR3: CASSFRTGQGYTF. In nucleotides, the CDR3 is TGTGCCAGCAGTTTCCGGACAGGGCAGGGCTACACCTTC.